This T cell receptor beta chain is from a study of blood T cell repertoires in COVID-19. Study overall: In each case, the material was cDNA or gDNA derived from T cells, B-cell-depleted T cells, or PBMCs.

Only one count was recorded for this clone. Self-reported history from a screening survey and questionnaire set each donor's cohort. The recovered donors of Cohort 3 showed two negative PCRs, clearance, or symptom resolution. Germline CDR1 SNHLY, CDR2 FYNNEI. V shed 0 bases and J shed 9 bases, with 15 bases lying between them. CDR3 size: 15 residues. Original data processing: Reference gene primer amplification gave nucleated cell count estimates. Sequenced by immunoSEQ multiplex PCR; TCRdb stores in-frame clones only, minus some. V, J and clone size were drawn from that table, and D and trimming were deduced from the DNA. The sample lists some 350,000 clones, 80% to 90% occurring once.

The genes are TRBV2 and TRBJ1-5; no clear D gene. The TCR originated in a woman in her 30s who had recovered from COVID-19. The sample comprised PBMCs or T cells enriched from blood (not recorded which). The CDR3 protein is CASSEASPRSGPQHF. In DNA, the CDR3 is TGTGCCAGCAGTGAAGCTAGCCCTCGCTCGGGGCCCCAGCATTTT.